The T cell receptor (beta chain) described here comes from a study of response to subunit inactivated influenza vaccine. Each CDR3 protein is one row after TCRdb ran MiXCR on the RT-PCR reads. The data show roughly 550,000 distinct CDR3 sequences, approximately 24% seen once. The same sample was also used in a study of T cells expressing NK-cell markers. That paper notes: Template switching by 5'RACE with UMIs generated the TCR beta cDNA. According to the study, TCR beta repertoires originated from sorted CD3+CD56+NKG2C+, CD3+CD56+NKG2C- and CD3+CD56-NKG2C+ T cells. The authors sequenced eight donors, of whom seven were HCMV-seropositive and one was seronegative. Several experiments added an anti-gamma-delta TCR antibody to sort only alpha-beta TCR T cells. It remained uncertain whether the expanded NKG2C+ T cell clones were specific for HCMV antigens.

The source is a middle-aged man who received an inactivated influenza vaccine. Sequenced material: CD4+ T cells sorted from PBMCs, taken roughly 13 days after vaccination.

In nucleotides, the CDR3 is TGTGCCAGCAGCTTAACAGTTGACGCAGATACGCAGTATTTT. Residues: CASSLTVDADTQYF. This chain connects TRBV7-3 to TRBJ2-3; D remains ambiguous. The CDR3 is made up of 14 amino acids. Trimming shortened V by 0 bases and J by 4 bases, and 8 bases separated the two germline ends. Germline V gene data show CDR1 as SGHTA and CDR2 as FQGTGA.